This T cell receptor (beta chain) stems from a study of response to subunit inactivated influenza vaccine. This clonotype was counted a few times. Its specificity is unknown. One entry per CDR3 protein results from TCRdb running MiXCR on the RT-PCR reads. The table shows about 190,000 distinct CDR3 sequences, with over 13% occurring only once. CDR3 length: 14 amino acids. The germline V gene encodes CDR1 MNHNS and CDR2 SASEGT. V was shortened by 5 bases and J by 0 bases, with 9 bases between the two germline ends. Study outcomes and limitations: Only a handful of new T cells, the authors suggested, are recruited with each seasonal influenza vaccination.

This receptor was identified in a man between 50 and 59 years old who received an inactivated influenza vaccine. This material consisted of CD8+ T cells sorted from PBMCs, taken about 5 days after vaccination. The chain links TRBV6-1 to TRBJ2-3; D remains unclear. The CDR3 here is CASSQQTSTDTQYF. CDR3 in DNA: TGTGCCAGCAGTCAACAGACTAGCACAGATACGCAGTATTTT.